This T cell receptor beta chain was identified during a study of OX40 agonist ivuxolimab in advanced cancers. For context, the study as a whole: Ivuxolimab, which targeted the costimulatory receptor OX40 (CD134), was an agonistic, fully human IgG2 monoclonal antibody. Intravenous ivuxolimab was administered to patients every 2 weeks at six dose levels: 0.01, 0.1, 0.3, 1.5, 3 and 10 mg/kg. Of the roughly 50 dose-escalation patients, hepatocellular carcinoma was present in some 19, melanoma in some 15, renal cell carcinoma in 9 and head and neck cancer in 9. A male proportion of almost 85% and a mean age of around 60 years, ranging from 23 to 79, were recorded for the dose-escalation cohort. Patients were allowed to have had prior anti-PD-1, anti-PD-L1 or anti-CTLA-4 therapy, and about 40% of the dose-escalation patients had been treated with checkpoint inhibitors. Three dose-escalation patients achieved partial responses, one with hepatocellular carcinoma and two with cutaneous melanoma. The purpose of peripheral TCRbeta sequencing was to test whether ivuxolimab changed TCR sequence diversity and led to clonal T-cell expansion. The paper reports the monotherapy dose-escalation portion (N of about 51 patients) of the phase I ivuxolimab trial. Study-wide conclusions, independent of this receptor: After ivuxolimab, expanded clones were on average more numerous among CD8+ T cells than among CD4+ T cells. Which antigens the clonally expanded peripheral T cells were specific for was not determined. Low levels of normalized T-cell clonal expansion were also seen in some patients who did not respond. Partial responders in the 0.1-3.0 mg/kg groups had among the lowest normalized peripheral clonal expansion, especially among CD8+ T cells. At doses of 0.1 to 3.0 mg/kg, clonal expansion of both CD4+ and CD8+ T cells in blood was seen between baseline and week 6.

The trial excluded patients who had a history of autoimmune disease or were on systemic immunosuppression. Peripheral blood for TCR sequencing was collected from all dose cohorts at baseline, on cycle 4 day 1, and on cycle 7 day 1. The samples were drawn from a first-in-human, open-label, multicenter phase I dose-escalation trial of ivuxolimab. The trial enrolled adults with locally advanced or metastatic head and neck squamous cell, hepatocellular, melanoma or renal cell carcinoma. Before TCR sequencing, CD4+ T cells and CD8+ T cells were sorted from peripheral blood as separate populations. About this clone itself: Its antigen is still unknown. Per-base qualities were not stored, and no clone one base away is much larger.

From the germline V gene (reference sequence), CDR1 is GTSNPN and CDR2 is SVGIG. The CDR3 runs 12 amino acids, cysteine and phenylalanine included. Only the CDR3 region is kept as DNA, spanning 36 bases read in frame from base 1. V is clipped by 5 bases and J by 0 bases, and the sequence between their germline boundaries is 6 bases long. Genomic DNA was extracted from sorted cells for sequencing of the TCRbeta CDR3 region. The immunoSEQ Assay was used for sequencing of TCRbeta CDR3 regions. What TCRdb holds here is the immuneACCESS table cut down to in-frame rearrangements. Part of the clones is not present; checked against another copy, under half of the missing clones reflect an unresolved V gene, and the others are unexplained. Present in this sample are tens of thousands of clones, 83% of which were seen just once. The top ten clones comprise 0.7% of the sample.

This receptor was identified in an adult with an advanced solid tumor such as melanoma, head and neck, liver or kidney cancer. This specimen was CD4+ or CD8+ T cells sorted from blood, taken in a trial of the OX40 agonist ivuxolimab. The chain employs TRBV30 and TRBJ2-3, and possibly TRBD1, on 5 matching bases. The encoded CDR3 is CAWGQSTDTQYF. The bases read TGTGCCTGGGGACAAAGCACAGATACGCAGTATTTT.